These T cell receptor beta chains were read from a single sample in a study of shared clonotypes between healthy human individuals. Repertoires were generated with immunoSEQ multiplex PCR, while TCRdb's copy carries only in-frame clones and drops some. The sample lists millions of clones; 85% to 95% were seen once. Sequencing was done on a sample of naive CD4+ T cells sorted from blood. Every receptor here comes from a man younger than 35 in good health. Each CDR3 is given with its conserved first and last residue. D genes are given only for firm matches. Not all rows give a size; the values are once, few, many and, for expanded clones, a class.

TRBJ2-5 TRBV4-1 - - TGCGCCAGCAGCCAAGATTTGGGCTGGGAGACCCAGTACTTC CASSQDLGWETQYF
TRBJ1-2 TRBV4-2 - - TGTGCCAGCAGCCCACTCGGGCAGGGACTCCATGGCTACACCTTC CASSPLGQGLHGYTF
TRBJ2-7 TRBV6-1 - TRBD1 TGTGCCAGCAGTGACGGACAGGGGAAGTTTCAAGACCTCCACGAGCAGTACTTC CASSDGQGKFQDLHEQYF
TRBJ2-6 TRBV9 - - TGTGCCAGCAGCGTAGAACACTCTGGGGCCAACGTCCTGACTTTC CASSVEHSGANVLTF
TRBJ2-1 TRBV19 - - TGTGCCAGTAGTATATCGGGCGGGATACACAATGAGCAGTTCTTC CASSISGGIHNEQFF
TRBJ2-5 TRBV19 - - TGTGCCAGTAGCCCACGGGGAGAGACCCAGTACTTC CASSPRGETQYF
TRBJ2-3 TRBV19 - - TGTGCCACCTCGTACGTCGGCACAGATACGCAGTATTTT CATSYVGTDTQYF
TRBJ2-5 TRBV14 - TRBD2 TGTGCCAGCAGCCCGACTAGCGGTCTTGCGGAGACCCAGTACTTC CASSPTSGLAETQYF
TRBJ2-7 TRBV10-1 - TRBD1 TGCGCCAGCAGTGAGTCGGGACAGGGTGCCTACGAGCAGTACTTC CASSESGQGAYEQYF
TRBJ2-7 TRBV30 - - TGTGCCTGGAAGCCCCAGCCAGGGCACGAGCAGTACTTC CAWKPQPGHEQYF
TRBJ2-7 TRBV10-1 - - TGCGCCACCCAAGAGCGGGCAAGTGGCTCCTACGAGCAGTACTTC CATQERASGSYEQYF
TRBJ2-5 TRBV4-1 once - TGCGCCAGCAGCCAAGTCGGCGCTAGGATCCAAGAGACCCAGTACTTC CASSQVGARIQETQYF
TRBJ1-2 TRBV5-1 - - TGCGCCAGCAGCTTGGCCTTAGGGGAAGATGGCTACACCTTC CASSLALGEDGYTF
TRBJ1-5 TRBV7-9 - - TGTGCCAGCAGCAACCGGAACAGTAATCAGCCCCAGCATTTT CASSNRNSNQPQHF
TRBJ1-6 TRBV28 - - TGTGCCAGCAGTTCGTCCGGGACGTCGGGTCCTAATTCACCCCTCCACTTT CASSSSGTSGPNSPLHF
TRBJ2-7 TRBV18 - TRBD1 TGTGCCAGCTCACCAAGGACAGGCCCGATCTACGAGCAGTACTTC CASSPRTGPIYEQYF
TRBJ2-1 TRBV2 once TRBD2 TGTGCCAGCACCCCCCGGACTAGCGGTAACGGTGAGCAGTTCTTC CASTPRTSGNGEQFF
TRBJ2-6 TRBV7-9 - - TGTGCCAGCAGCCCCCTAGACACCTTCTACTCTGGGGCCAACGTCCTGACTTTC CASSPLDTFYSGANVLTF
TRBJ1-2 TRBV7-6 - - TGTGCCAGCAGCTTAACGACGGCTAACTATGGCTACACCTTC CASSLTTANYGYTF
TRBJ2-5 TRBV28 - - TGTGCCAGCAGTCGCGGGGAGGAGACCCAGTACTTC CASSRGEETQYF
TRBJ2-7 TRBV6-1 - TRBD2 TGTGCCAGCAGGGTAGGAGGCGGGGGAGGATACGAGCAGTACTTC CASRVGGGGGYEQYF
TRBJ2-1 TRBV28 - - TGTGCCAGCAGTTTACGGGACCGGAATGAGCAGTTCTTC CASSLRDRNEQFF
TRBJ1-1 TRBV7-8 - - TGTGCCAGTAGTCTGCGGGAAGGTACTGAAGCTTTCTTT CASSLREGTEAFF
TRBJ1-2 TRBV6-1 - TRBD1 TGTGCCAGCAGTGCGGACAGGGTATATGGCTACACCTTC CASSADRVYGYTF
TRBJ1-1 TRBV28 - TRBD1 TGTGCCAGCAGTTTATTTGGGACAGTTAACACTGAAGCTTTCTTT CASSLFGTVNTEAFF
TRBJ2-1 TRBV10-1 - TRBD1 TGCGCCAGCAGTGATACCGGGACAGGGATCGATGAGCAGTTCTTC CASSDTGTGIDEQFF
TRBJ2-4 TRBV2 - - TGTGCCAGCAGTGAAGCGAAGATGTTTGAGGCAGGGAAAAACATTCAGTACTTC CASSEAKMFEAGKNIQYF
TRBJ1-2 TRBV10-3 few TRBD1 TGTGCCATCAGCGGGGACAGTAGCTATGGCTACACCTTC CAISGDSSYGYTF
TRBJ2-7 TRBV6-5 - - TGTGCCAGCAGTCGCGGGACCCCATCCTACGAGCAGTACTTC CASSRGTPSYEQYF
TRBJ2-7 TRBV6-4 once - TGTGCCAGCAGTTACTCCACGACTGGGGGTCTGGGCGAGCAGTACTTC CASSYSTTGGLGEQYF
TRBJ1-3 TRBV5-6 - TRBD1 TGTGCCAGCAGCCCTAGGCAGGGGGCGCAGGGAAACACCATATATTTT CASSPRQGAQGNTIYF
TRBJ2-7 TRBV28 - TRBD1 TGTGCCAGCAGCCCTTCGGGACAGGGGGCTTTTGAGCAGTACTTC CASSPSGQGAFEQYF
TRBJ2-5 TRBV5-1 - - TGCGCCAGCAGCGAACAGGGATTCAGGGAGACCCAGTACTTC CASSEQGFRETQYF
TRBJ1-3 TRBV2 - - TGTGCCAGCAGTGAAATGAGGGGGTACGTCGACACCATATATTTT CASSEMRGYVDTIYF
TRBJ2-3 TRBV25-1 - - TGTGCCAGCAGGGTACAATCTAGCACAGATACGCAGTATTTT CASRVQSSTDTQYF
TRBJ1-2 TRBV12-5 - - TGTGCTAGTGGTGGGGGATCTGGCTACACCTTC CASGGGSGYTF
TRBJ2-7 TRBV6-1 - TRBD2 TGTGCCAGCAGTGAACAATTAGCGGGCCCGCGGCCCGAGCAGTACTTC CASSEQLAGPRPEQYF
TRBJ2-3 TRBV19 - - TGTGCCAGTAGTAGTACGCGCACAGATACGCAGTATTTT CASSSTRTDTQYF
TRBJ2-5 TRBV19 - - TGTGCCAGTAGTCAACGGGAACAAGAGACCCAGTACTTC CASSQREQETQYF
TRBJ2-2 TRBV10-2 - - TGCGCCAGCAGTGAAGCGCCACTCACCTCCGGGGAGCTGTTTTTT CASSEAPLTSGELFF
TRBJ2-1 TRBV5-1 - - TGCGCCAGCAGCTTGGGCGGTGAACGGGCCAATGAGCAGTTCTTC CASSLGGERANEQFF
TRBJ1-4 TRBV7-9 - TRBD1 TGTGCCAGCAGCTTAGCCGGGACAGGGCTCGAAAAACTGTTTTTT CASSLAGTGLEKLFF
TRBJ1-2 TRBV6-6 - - TGTGCCAGCAGTATACGGGAACTGAACTATGGCTACACCTTC CASSIRELNYGYTF
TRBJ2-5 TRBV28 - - TGTGCCAGCAGTTCTCTTCTTGTAGCGGCACAAGAGACCCAGTACTTC CASSSLLVAAQETQYF
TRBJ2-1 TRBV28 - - TGTGCCAGCAGTTTAATGGGTCTAGCCTACAATGAGCAGTTCTTC CASSLMGLAYNEQFF
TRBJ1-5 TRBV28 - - TGTGCCACCACAGTAGGGGTTAGCAATCAGCCCCAGCATTTT CATTVGVSNQPQHF
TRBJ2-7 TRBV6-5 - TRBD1 TGTGCCAGCAAAACTCCGACAGGGGGTACCTACGAGCAGTACTTC CASKTPTGGTYEQYF
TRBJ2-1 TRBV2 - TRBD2 TGTGCCAGCAGTACGGGAGGCGCCTACAATGAGCAGTTCTTC CASSTGGAYNEQFF
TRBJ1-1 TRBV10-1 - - TGCGCCAGCAGTAGAGGGATTAGGAACACTGAAGCTTTCTTT CASSRGIRNTEAFF
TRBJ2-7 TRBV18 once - TGTGCCAGCTCCTTGTGCGGAATAGAGTGCGAGCAGTACTTC CASSLCGIECEQYF
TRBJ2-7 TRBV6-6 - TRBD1 TGTGCCAGCAGTCCTCCGGGACAGGGGTACGAGCAGTACTTC CASSPPGQGYEQYF
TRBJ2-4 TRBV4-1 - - TGCGCCAGCAGCCAAGGAATTTCCCTAGCCAAAAACATTCAGTACTTC CASSQGISLAKNIQYF
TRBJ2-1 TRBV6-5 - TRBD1 TGTGCCAGCAGCCCCGACAGGGGGCGAATGAATGAGCAGTTCTTC CASSPDRGRMNEQFF
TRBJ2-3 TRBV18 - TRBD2 TGTGCCAGCTCACCAAGGGGGACTAGCGGGAGTCGAGGTACCACAGATACGCAGTATTTT CASSPRGTSGSRGTTDTQYF
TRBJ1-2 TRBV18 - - TGTGCCAGCTCATCATTCCAACCGGGGCCGCAGCTGGGCTACACCTTC CASSSFQPGPQLGYTF
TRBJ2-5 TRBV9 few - TGTGCCAGCAGCGTAGGGGTTCAAGAGACCCAGTACTTC CASSVGVQETQYF
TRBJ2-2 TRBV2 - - TGTGCCAGCACTTCTACTCAAACCGGGGAGCTGTTTTTT CASTSTQTGELFF
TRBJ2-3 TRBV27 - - TGTGCCAGCACCTCCCTTGGCGCGGGTAGCACAGATACGCAGTATTTT CASTSLGAGSTDTQYF
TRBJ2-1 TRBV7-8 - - TGTGCCAGCAGCTTATCAAACGGCAATGAGCAGTTCTTC CASSLSNGNEQFF
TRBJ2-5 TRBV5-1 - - TGCGCCAGCAGCTTGGCCTCGCGACCGGAAGAGACCCAGTACTTC CASSLASRPEETQYF